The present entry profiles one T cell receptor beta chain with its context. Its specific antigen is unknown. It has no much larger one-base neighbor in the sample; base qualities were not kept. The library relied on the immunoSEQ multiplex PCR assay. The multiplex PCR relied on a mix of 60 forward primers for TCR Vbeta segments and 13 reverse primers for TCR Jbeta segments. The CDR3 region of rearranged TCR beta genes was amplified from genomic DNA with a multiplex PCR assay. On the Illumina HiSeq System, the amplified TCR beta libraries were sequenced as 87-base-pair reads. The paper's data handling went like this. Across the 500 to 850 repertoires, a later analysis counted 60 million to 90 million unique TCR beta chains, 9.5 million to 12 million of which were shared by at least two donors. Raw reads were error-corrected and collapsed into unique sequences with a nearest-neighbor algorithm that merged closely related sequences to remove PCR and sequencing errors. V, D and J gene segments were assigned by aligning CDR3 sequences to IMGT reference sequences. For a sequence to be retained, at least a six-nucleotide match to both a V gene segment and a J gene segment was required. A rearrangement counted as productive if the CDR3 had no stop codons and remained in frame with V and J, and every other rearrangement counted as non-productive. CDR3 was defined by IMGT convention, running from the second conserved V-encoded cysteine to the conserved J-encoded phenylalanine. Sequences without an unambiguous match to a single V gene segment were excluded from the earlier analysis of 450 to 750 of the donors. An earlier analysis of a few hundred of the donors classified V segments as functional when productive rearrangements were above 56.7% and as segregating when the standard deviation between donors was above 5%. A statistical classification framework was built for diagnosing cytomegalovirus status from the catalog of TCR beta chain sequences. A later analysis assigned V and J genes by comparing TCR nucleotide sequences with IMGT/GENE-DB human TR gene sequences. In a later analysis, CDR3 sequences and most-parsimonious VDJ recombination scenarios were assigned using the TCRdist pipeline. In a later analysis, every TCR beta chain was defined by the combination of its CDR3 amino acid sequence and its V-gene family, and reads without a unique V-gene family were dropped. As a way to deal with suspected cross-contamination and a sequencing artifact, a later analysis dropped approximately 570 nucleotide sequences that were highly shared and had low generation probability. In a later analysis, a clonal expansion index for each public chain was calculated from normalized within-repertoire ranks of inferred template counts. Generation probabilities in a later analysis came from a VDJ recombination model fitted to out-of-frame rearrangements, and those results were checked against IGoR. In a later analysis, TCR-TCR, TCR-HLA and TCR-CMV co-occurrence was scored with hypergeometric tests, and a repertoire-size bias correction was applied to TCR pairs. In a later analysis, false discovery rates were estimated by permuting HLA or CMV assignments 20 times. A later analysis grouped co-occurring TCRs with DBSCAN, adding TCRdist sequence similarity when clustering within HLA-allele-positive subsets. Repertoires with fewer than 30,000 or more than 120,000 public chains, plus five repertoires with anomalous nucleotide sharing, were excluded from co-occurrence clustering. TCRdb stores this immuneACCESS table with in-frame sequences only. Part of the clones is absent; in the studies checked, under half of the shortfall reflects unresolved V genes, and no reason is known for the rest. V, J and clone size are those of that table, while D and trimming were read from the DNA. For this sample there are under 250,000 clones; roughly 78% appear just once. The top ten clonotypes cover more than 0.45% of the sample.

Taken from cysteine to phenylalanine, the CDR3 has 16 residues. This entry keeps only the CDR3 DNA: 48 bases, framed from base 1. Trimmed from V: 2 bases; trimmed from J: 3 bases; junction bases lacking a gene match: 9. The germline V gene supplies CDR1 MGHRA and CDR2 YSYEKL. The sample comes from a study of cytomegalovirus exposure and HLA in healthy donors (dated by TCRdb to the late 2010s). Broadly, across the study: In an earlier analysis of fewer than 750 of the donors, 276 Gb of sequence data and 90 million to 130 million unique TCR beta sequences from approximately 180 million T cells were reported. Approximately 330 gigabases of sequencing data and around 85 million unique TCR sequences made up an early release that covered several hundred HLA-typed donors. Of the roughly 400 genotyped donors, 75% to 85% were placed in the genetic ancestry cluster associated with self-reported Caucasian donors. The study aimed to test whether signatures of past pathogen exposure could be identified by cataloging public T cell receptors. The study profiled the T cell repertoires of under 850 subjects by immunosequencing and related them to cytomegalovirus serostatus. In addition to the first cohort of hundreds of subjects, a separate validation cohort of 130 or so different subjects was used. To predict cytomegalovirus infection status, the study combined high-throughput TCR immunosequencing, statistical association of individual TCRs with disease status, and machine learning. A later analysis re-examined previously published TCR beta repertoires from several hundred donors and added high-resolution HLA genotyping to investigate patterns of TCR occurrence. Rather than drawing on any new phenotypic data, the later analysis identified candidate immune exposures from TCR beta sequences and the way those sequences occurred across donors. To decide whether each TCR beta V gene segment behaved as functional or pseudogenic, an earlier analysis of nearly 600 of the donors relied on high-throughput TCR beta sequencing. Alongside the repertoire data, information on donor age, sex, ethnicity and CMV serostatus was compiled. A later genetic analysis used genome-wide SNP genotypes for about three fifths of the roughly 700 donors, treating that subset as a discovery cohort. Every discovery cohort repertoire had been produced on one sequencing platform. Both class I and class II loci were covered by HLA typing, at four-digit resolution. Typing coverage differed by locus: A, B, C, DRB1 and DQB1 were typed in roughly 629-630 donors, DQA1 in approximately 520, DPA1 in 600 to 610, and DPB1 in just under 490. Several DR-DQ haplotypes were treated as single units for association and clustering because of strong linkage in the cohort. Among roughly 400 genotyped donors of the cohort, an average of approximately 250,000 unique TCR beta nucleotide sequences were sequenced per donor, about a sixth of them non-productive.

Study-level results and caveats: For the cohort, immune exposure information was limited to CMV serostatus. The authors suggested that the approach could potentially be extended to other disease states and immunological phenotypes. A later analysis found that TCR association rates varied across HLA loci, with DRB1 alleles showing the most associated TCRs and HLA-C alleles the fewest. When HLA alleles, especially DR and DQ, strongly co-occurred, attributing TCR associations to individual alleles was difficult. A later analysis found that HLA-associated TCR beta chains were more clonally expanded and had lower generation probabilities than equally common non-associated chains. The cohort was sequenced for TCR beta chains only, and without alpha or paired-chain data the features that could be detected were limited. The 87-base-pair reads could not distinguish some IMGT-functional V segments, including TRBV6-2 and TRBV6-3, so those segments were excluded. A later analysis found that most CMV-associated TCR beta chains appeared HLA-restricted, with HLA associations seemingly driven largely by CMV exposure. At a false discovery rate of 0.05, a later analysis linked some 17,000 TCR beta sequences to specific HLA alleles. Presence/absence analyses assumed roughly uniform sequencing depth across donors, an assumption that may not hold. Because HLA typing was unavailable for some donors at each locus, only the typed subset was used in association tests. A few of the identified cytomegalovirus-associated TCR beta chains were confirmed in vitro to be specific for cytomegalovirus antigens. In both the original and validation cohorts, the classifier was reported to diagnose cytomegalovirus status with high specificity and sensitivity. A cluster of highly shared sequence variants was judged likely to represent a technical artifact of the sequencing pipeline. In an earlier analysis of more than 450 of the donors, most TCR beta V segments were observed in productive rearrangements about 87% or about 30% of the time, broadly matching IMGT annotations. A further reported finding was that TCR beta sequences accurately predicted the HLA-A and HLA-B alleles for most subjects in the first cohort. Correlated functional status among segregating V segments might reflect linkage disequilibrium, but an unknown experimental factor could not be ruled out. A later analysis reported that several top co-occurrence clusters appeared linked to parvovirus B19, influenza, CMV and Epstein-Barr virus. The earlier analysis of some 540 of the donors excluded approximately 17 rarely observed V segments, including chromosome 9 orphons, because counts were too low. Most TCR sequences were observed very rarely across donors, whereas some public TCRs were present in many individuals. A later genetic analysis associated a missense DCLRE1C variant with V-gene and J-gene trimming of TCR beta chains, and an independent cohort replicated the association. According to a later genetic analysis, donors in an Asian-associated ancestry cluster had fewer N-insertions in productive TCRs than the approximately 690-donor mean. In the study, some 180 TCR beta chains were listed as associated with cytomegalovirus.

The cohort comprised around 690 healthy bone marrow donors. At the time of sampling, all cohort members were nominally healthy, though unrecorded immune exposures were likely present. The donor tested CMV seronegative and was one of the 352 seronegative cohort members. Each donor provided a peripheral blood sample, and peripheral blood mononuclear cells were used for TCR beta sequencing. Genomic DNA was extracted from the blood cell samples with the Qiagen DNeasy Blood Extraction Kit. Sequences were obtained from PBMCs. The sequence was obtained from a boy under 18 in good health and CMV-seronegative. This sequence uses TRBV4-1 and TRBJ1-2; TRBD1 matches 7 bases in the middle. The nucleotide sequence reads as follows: TGCGCCAGCAGCCAACCGTACGACAGGGAACACTATGGCTACACCTTC. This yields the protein CASSQPYDREHYGYTF.